This TCR beta chain was sequenced for a study of T cell clones after liver transplantation (dated by TCRdb to about 2019). About the investigation overall: ITN030ST, the source of the samples, was a randomized trial that attempted immunosuppression withdrawal within 2 years of liver transplantation. Donor-reactive T cell clones were identified by TCRbeta sequencing following a pre-transplant mixed lymphocyte reaction and were subsequently tracked in post-transplant blood. Third party-reactive TCRbeta sequences from pre-transplant MLRs were also identified as an antigen-independent comparator for donor-reactive sequences. Of the eight recipients, a few were HCV-positive, while the remaining recipients had been transplanted for non-autoimmune, non-viral indications. Subjects received no induction therapy and standard immunosuppression until randomization at 12-24 months post-transplant. Tolerance meant complete immunosuppression withdrawal for at least one year without liver enzymes rising beyond twice the upper limit of normal. Blood samples were collected pre-transplant, pre-randomization before withdrawal, and post-randomization after either full withdrawal or failed withdrawal. The studied cohort comprised 8 liver transplant recipients, 3 classified as tolerant and 5 as non-tolerant.

Overall study outcomes, separate from this receptor: Because of small, heterogeneous patient numbers and non-standardized post-transplant time points, the conclusions were only preliminary. In a couple of subjects, low numbers of available donor cells limited the measurable donor-reactive repertoire. In most of the 8 subjects, regardless of tolerance or HCV status, circulating donor-reactive CD4 TCRbeta sequences dropped significantly post-transplant. Since no allograft tissue specimens were available, donor-reactive T cells may have migrated into the graft instead of being deleted. Once repertoire turnover was taken into account, donor-reactive detection showed a significant reduction for CD4 in 7 of 8 subjects and for CD8 in 8 of 8. Donor-reactive sequences declined more than third party-reactive ones, suggesting partial antigen-specific deletion unrelated to withdrawal success.

About this clone itself: This clone's antigen is unknown. Per-base qualities were not stored, and no clone one base away is much larger.

Unstimulated PBMCs, after thawing, were stained for CD3, CD4 and CD8 and then FACS-sorted into CD3+CD4+ and CD3+CD8+ populations. Each of the 8 studied subjects was randomized to immunosuppression withdrawal. The Qiagen DNeasy Blood and Tissue Kit was used to isolate genomic DNA. High-throughput TCRbeta CDR3 sequencing of frozen genomic DNA was performed by immunoSEQ, including PCR amplification, mapping, bias correction and internal controls. As for the original processing: Only productive rearrangements were retained, and each unique TCRbeta sequence was defined by its CDR3 nucleotide sequence together with its V and J gene. For a sequence to be called donor-reactive, it needed a frequency of at least 0.01% and at least 5-fold expansion in CFSE-low cells compared with unstimulated pre-transplant cells. Minimum frequency thresholds were set for each subject on the basis of the unstimulated sample with the lowest template count, so that a detection power of at least 90% was ensured. Repertoire turnover was measured by Jensen-Shannon divergence between the top 1000 TCRbeta sequences post- and pre-transplant. Changes in detection of donor-reactive sequences were assessed with two-sided Fisher's exact tests. Not all clones reach the TCRdb copy of this immuneACCESS table, which keeps in-frame sequences only. Checked studies attribute under half of the gap to unresolved V genes and leave the rest unexplained. The D gene and trimming were derived from the DNA, and the V and J assignments and clone size from that table. The sample contains tens of thousands of clones, around 70% of them found a single time. The ten largest clones represent 8% to 10% of the sample.

This receptor was taken from a human patient who received a liver transplant. After a transplant, certain T cells may trace back to the graft donor. This specimen consisted of CD4+ T cells from blood, obtained at the 22-month timepoint.

The CDR3 protein is CASSQDLAGARTDTQYF. The sequenced DNA: TGTGCCAGCAGCCAAGATCTAGCGGGGGCCCGCACAGATACGCAGTATTTT. The V and J genes are TRBV4-2 and TRBJ2-3; 10 junctional bases match TRBD2. The CDR3 sequence holds 17 residues, the cysteine and phenylalanine included. The retained sequence is limited to the CDR3, 51 bases, with the frame set at the first base. As encoded in the germline V gene, CDR1 is LGHNA while CDR2 is YNFKEQ. V is cut back by 0 bases and J by 1 base, with 4 bases in the junction unmatched.